This T cell receptor beta chain comes out of a study of cytomegalovirus exposure and HLA in healthy donors. Primers: 60 Vbeta forward and 13 Jbeta reverse. Clones were sequenced by immunoSEQ multiplex PCR, and TCRdb holds only the in-frame ones, with some missing. The table shows 200,000 or so clones, with 65% to 85% occurring only once. Concerning this clone: Its antigen remains unknown.

General study results and limits: Confirmation was obtained in vitro that a few CMV-associated chains are specific for CMV antigens. Highly shared variants forming one cluster were likely a sequencing artifact.

This CDR3 contains 12 residues. CDR1 PRHDT and CDR2 FYEKMQ come from the germline V gene (reference sequence). With 3 bases removed from V and 7 bases from J, the gap between germline ends came to 7 bases. The J gene is TRBJ2-1, the V gene TRBV13, with a possible D match to TRBD1 (5 bases). Specimen: PBMCs. The clonotype originates from a woman in her twenties or thirties in good health and CMV-seropositive. This chain's CDR3 is CASSLGPNEQFF. DNA of the CDR3: TGTGCCAGCAGCTTGGGGCCGAATGAGCAGTTCTTC.